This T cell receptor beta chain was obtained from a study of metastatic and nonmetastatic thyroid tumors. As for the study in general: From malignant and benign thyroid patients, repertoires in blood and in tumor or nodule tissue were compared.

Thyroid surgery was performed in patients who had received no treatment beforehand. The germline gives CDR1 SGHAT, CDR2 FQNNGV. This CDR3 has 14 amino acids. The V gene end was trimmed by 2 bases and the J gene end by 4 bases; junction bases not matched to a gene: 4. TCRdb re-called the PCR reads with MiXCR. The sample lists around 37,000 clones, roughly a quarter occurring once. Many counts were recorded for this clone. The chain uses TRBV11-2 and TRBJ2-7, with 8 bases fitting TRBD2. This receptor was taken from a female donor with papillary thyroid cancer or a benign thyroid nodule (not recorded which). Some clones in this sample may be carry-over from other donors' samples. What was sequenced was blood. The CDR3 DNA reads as TGTGCCAGCAGCTTAAATATAGCGGGGTACGAGCAGTACTTC. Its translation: CASSLNIAGYEQYF.